The following is a T cell receptor beta chain sequence with its context. The target antigen is unknown. The CDR3 is made up of 13 amino acids. CDR1 is MNHEY, CDR2 SVGAGI, per germline. Trimming shortened V by 7 bases and J by 4 bases, and 13 bases separated the two germline ends. Unrecorded immune exposure was likely among donors, who were nominally healthy when sampled. This sample was taken from a study of cytomegalovirus exposure and HLA in healthy donors. Background on the study: The study's early data release held approximately 91 million unique TCRs from HLA-typed donors. Overall study results and limits: Among the most significant clusters, several appeared linked to common viral pathogens in a later analysis. A likely sequencing artifact accounted for one observed cluster of highly shared sequence variants.

In the PCR, 60 Vbeta and 13 Jbeta primers were used. TCRdb's table, derived via immunoSEQ multiplex PCR, lists solely in-frame clones and lacks some. The table records 200,000 to 250,000 clones, more than 75% of them present only once. What was sequenced was PBMCs. The chain employs TRBV6-5 and TRBJ1-2; perhaps TRBD1 as D (5 bases). The TCR comes from a human donor in good health. The CDR3 DNA sequence: TGTGCCAGCAACCAGCGGGGGAGCTATGGCTACACCTTC. Its protein product is CASNQRGSYGYTF.